Ten or more counts support the clone carrying this TCR beta chain. No antigen is known for it. Newly diagnosed hyperthyroidism patients aged 18 to 65 years had disease lasting under 2 months. Lactation, pregnancy, other autoimmune disease or uncontrolled infection excluded patients. This sample was taken from a study of T cells in Graves' hyperthyroidism and ophthalmopathy. General study points: Model output signaled ophthalmopathy a median 6.5 months ahead of onset. Using 13 V-J features, a model discriminated ophthalmopathy from stable hyperthyroidism.

Amplification yielded TCR beta CDR3 regions, with RNA transcripts as the source. With the HTBI primer set, the TCR CDR3 went through a first round of RT-PCR. One entry per CDR3 protein results from TCRdb running MiXCR on the multiplex PCR reads. There are fewer than 650,000 distinct CDR3 sequences in the sample; about 15% occur only once, and approximately 15% lies in the top ten. The CDR3 is made up of 15 amino acids. With V trimmed by 7 bases and J by 4 bases, 11 bases remained unmatched. The germline V gene encodes CDR1 SNHLY and CDR2 FYNNEI. The TCR comes from a middle-aged woman with Graves' hyperthyroidism. Specimen: blood. The rearrangement joins TRBV2 to TRBJ2-5; 8 positions agree with TRBD1. This CDR3 is CASNPGQVEGETQYF. CDR3 nucleotide sequence: TGTGCCAGCAACCCGGGACAGGTAGAAGGAGAGACCCAGTACTTC.